One sample yielded the 20 T cell receptor beta chains listed below, sequenced in a study of blood T cell repertoires in COVID-19. Measured with immunoSEQ multiplex PCR; TCRdb has only the in-frame clones, and not every one. The sample contains roughly 290,000 clones, roughly 90% of which appear only once. Sequencing was performed on PBMCs or T cells enriched from blood (not recorded which). These receptors originate from a woman aged 40 to 50 who had recovered from COVID-19.

This rearrangement joins TRBV6-5 to TRBJ2-1; D is perhaps TRBD1 (5 bases). Germline CDR1 is MNHEY and CDR2 is SVGAGI. The CDR3 runs 15 residues. Trimming shortened V by 7 bases and J by 1 base, and 14 bases separated the two germline ends. The CDR3 loop is CASTPRADSYNEQFF. CDR3 bases: TGTGCCAGCACTCCCAGGGCGGATTCCTACAATGAGCAGTTCTTC.

V gene TRBV30 combines with J gene TRBJ1-2; D is perhaps TRBD1 (6 bases). Per germline, CDR1 GTSNPN and CDR2 SVGIG (reference sequence). The CDR3 spans 14 residues. Trimming removed 5 bases from V and 8 bases from J, with 21 bases in between. The chain's CDR3 is CAWDFGQQVGGYTF. CDR3 sequence (DNA): TGTGCCTGGGACTTCGGACAGCAAGTCGGCGGCTACACCTTC. The complete variable domain, with remaining parts taken from reference TRBV30 and TRBJ1-2, reads SQTIHQWPATLVQPVGSPLSLECTVEGTSNPNLYWYRQAAGRGLQLLFYSVGIGQISSEVPQNLSASRPQDRQFILSSKKLLLSDSGFYLCAWDFGQQVGGYTFGSGTRLTVV.

This clone was seen a handful of times. The chain carries TRBV19 and TRBJ2-7, with D possibly TRBD2 on 6 matching bases. CDR3 length equals 14 residues. Looked up from germline, CDR1 is LNHDA and CDR2 is SQIVND (reference sequence). V lost 4 bases to trimming and J lost 0 bases, with 10 bases between them. The CDR3 nucleotides read TGTGCCAGTAGTAATACCGGGGGCTCCTACGAGCAGTACTTC. This codes for CASSNTGGSYEQYF.

V usage is TRBV3-1 (or the pseudogene TRBV3-2) and J usage is TRBJ1-2; 7 bases fit TRBD1. Per germline, CDR1 LGHDT and CDR2 YNNKEL (reference sequence). The CDR3 contains 14 residues. V lost 5 bases and J lost 3; bases outside the gene matches: 6. The CDR3 region has the DNA TGTGCCAGCAGCGCTCGAGACAGGGACTATGGCTACACCTTC. Its translation: CASSARDRDYGYTF.

V usage is TRBV9 and J usage is TRBJ2-4, with D tentatively TRBD2 (7 bases). V lost 3 bases and J 7 bases, leaving 11 bases between the germline ends. This CDR3 is built from 13 residues. Looked up from germline, CDR1 is SGDLS and CDR2 is YYNGEE. The CDR3 sequence is CASSGRGGNIQYF. CDR3 DNA sequence: TGTGCCAGCAGCGGAAGGGGGGGTAACATTCAGTACTTC.

The chain recombines TRBV12-5 with TRBJ2-1; 8 nucleotides match TRBD2. Losses at the gene ends were 3 bases for V and 10 bases for J; bases not matched to a gene: 14. This CDR3 has 16 residues. Germline lookup yields CDR1 LGHNT and CDR2 FRNRAP. The CDR3 protein is CASGLGRGAPEDEQFF. CDR3 coding DNA: TGTGCTAGTGGTTTAGGGCGGGGGGCCCCCGAAGACGAGCAGTTCTTC. Combining the CDR3 with reference TRBV12-5 and TRBJ2-1 gives the whole variable domain DARVTQTPRHKVTEMGQEVTMRCQPILGHNTVFWYRQTMMQGLELLAYFRNRAPLDDSGMPKDRFSAEMPDATLATLKIQPSEPRDSAVYFCASGLGRGAPEDEQFFGPGTRLTVL.

The chain is built from TRBV6-5 and TRBJ2-5, with TRBD1 identical over 9 bases. This CDR3 has 15 amino acids. V trimming: 7 bases; J trimming: 4 bases; junction bases outside the gene matches: 10. Germline V gene data show CDR1 as MNHEY and CDR2 as SVGAGI. CDR3 loop: CASNTRQGVGETQYF. DNA of the CDR3: TGTGCCAGCAATACCAGACAGGGGGTTGGAGAGACCCAGTACTTC.

The V gene is TRBV2, the J gene TRBJ1-2; the D gene is possibly TRBD1 (6 bases). There are 15 residues in the CDR3. Trimming took off 5 bases at V and 0 bases at J, with 13 bases between the two ends. Germline V gene data show CDR1 as SNHLY and CDR2 as FYNNEI. This CDR3 is CASSRTDIANYGYTF. The CDR3 DNA reads TGTGCCAGCAGTAGGACAGATATAGCTAACTATGGCTACACCTTC.

This clone was detected once. V usage is TRBV11-2 and J usage is TRBJ2-5; maybe TRBD1 (6 bases). The CDR3 is 14 amino acids. Germline V gene data show CDR1 as SGHAT and CDR2 as FQNNGV. V lost 5 bases and J lost 1, with 11 bases in between. CDR3 sequence: CASSPRTAQETQYF. The DNA for the CDR3 is TGTGCCAGCAGCCCCCGGACAGCCCAAGAGACCCAGTACTTC.

The V call is TRBV2, the J call TRBJ1-1; D is unresolved. The CDR3 extends over 13 amino acids. Germline-derived CDR1 and CDR2 are SNHLY and FYNNEI. V gave up 7 bases and J gave up 5 bases, with 14 bases separating them. The CDR3 bases are TGTGCCAGCATACGAGGAGCGGGGACTGAAGCTTTCTTT. Residues: CASIRGAGTEAFF.

The chain links TRBV5-6 to TRBJ1-5, with 10 bases fitting TRBD1. The CDR3 totals 15 residues. V dropped 1 base and J dropped 5; count of bases not matched to a gene: 3. The germline gives CDR1 SGHDT, CDR2 YYEEEE. The CDR3 DNA follows: TGTGCCAGCAGCTTGAAGGGACAGGGGTATCAGCCCCAGCATTTT. This translates into CASSLKGQGYQPQHF. Combining the CDR3 with reference TRBV5-6 and TRBJ1-5 gives the whole variable domain DAGVTQSPTHLIKTRGQQVTLRCSPKSGHDTVSWYQQALGQGPQFIFQYYEEEERQRGNFPDRFSGHQFPNYSSELNVNALLLGDSALYLCASSLKGQGYQPQHFGDGTRLSIL.

This chain links TRBV29-1 with TRBJ2-5; unclear D gene. CDR1 SQVTM and CDR2 ANQGSEA come from the germline V gene. V was trimmed by 0 bases and J by 7 bases, leaving 15 bases between them. This CDR3 comprises 14 residues. CDR3: CSVEDAPSFGTQYF. The CDR3 DNA is TGCAGCGTTGAAGATGCTCCGTCCTTCGGGACCCAGTACTTC.

V gene TRBV5-1 combines with J gene TRBJ2-2; a weak D match, TRBD2 (6 bases). The germline V and J ends were trimmed by 0 bases and 7 bases, with 16 bases remaining between them. The CDR3 consists of 16 residues. The V gene's germline CDR1 is SGHRS and CDR2 YFSETQ. This chain's CDR3 is CASSLVVSGRGGELFF. The CDR3 DNA reads TGCGCCAGCAGCTTGGTGGTTAGCGGAAGGGGCGGGGAGCTGTTTTTT.

This clone appeared a single time. The gene calls are TRBV5-1 and TRBJ1-4, with D perhaps matching TRBD1 (6 bases). The CDR3 covers 16 residues. Trimming removed 6 bases from V and 6 bases from J, with 21 bases in between. Germline V gives CDR1 SGHRS, CDR2 YFSETQ. CDR3 loop: CASTLKGGGRDEKLFF. As DNA, the CDR3 is TGCGCCAGCACCCTGAAGGGGGGGGGTAGAGATGAAAAACTGTTTTTT.

This clone occurred a few times. In the same sample, other DNA sequences code for this CDR3. This chain connects TRBV5-1 to TRBJ2-7; TRBD1 agrees at 11 bases. Germline V gene sequence: CDR1 SGHRS, CDR2 YFSETQ. The CDR3 covers 13 residues. The V and J ends lost 4 bases and 4 bases, in that order; junction bases with no gene match: 1. The CDR3 DNA sequence: TGCGCCAGCAGCCGGGACAGGGGGTACGAGCAGTACTTC. Amino acids: CASSRDRGYEQYF. The variable domain in full, with the rest retrieved from reference TRBV5-1 and TRBJ2-7, is KAGVTQTPRYLIKTRGQQVTLSCSPISGHRSVSWYQQTPGQGLQFLFEYFSETQRNKGNFPGRFSGRQFSNSRSEMNVSTLELGDSALYLCASSRDRGYEQYFGPGTRLTVT.

This chain connects TRBV6-2 or TRBV6-3 to TRBJ2-7; 8 bases fit TRBD2. The V and J ends lost 4 bases and 0 bases, in that order; junction bases with no gene match: 5. This CDR3 region has 15 residues. Germline V gives CDR1 MNHEY, CDR2 SVGEGT. CDR3 residues: CASSSPGTSSYEQYF. The DNA for the CDR3 is TGTGCCAGCAGTTCCCCCGGGACTAGCTCCTACGAGCAGTACTTC.

The V and J genes are TRBV30 and TRBJ1-2; TRBD1 aligns across 7 bases. The CDR3 totals 14 residues. V shed 0 bases, J shed 0 bases, and the junction held 1 base outside the gene matches. Germline V gene sequence: CDR1 GTSNPN, CDR2 SVGIG (reference sequence). The CDR3 is CAWSVGQTNYGYTF. The CDR3 nucleotides read TGTGCCTGGAGTGTGGGACAGACTAACTATGGCTACACCTTC.

The chain is built from TRBV14 and TRBJ1-4, with TRBD1 identical over 9 bases. Germline loops: CDR1 SGHDN, CDR2 FVKESK. This CDR3 has 15 amino acids. Trimming cost V 4 bases and J 3 bases; bases outside gene matches: 3. CDR3 sequence (DNA): TGTGCCAGCAGCCGCCGACAGGGGGCTAATGAAAAACTGTTTTTT. Translation: CASSRRQGANEKLFF.

V gene TRBV15 combines with J gene TRBJ2-7; TRBD1 matches at 9 bases. CDR3 length: 15 amino acids. Germline assignment: CDR1 LNHNV and CDR2 YYDKDF (reference sequence). V was pared by 0 bases and J by 4 bases, with 4 bases of the junction left unmatched. The CDR3 region is CATSRDQGQGYEQYF. The CDR3 DNA follows: TGTGCCACCAGCAGAGATCAGGGACAGGGTTACGAGCAGTACTTC.

This chain connects TRBV19 to TRBJ2-7, with 7 bases identical to TRBD2. CDR1 and CDR2 from the germline V gene are LNHDA and SQIVND (reference sequence). The CDR3 consists of 14 residues. Trimming at V came to 3 bases and at J to 7 bases, leaving 9 bases not matched to a gene. The CDR3 sequence: CASSIRAGVGEQYF. In DNA form, the CDR3 reads TGTGCCAGTAGTATTCGGGCGGGAGTGGGAGAGCAGTACTTC.